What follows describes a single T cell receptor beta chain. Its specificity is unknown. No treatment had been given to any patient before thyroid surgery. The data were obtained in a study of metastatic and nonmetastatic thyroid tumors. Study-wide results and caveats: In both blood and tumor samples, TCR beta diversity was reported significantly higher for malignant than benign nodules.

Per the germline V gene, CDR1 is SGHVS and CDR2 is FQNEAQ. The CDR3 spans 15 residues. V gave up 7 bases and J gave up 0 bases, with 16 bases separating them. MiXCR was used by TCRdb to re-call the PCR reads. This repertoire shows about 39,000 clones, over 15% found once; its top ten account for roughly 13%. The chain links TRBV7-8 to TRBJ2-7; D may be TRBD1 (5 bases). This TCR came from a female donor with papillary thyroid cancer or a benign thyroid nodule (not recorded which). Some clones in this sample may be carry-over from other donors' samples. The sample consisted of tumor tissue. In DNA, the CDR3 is TGTGCCAGCACCCAACCAGGGCTCGGCTCCTACGAGCAGTACTTC. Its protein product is CASTQPGLGSYEQYF.